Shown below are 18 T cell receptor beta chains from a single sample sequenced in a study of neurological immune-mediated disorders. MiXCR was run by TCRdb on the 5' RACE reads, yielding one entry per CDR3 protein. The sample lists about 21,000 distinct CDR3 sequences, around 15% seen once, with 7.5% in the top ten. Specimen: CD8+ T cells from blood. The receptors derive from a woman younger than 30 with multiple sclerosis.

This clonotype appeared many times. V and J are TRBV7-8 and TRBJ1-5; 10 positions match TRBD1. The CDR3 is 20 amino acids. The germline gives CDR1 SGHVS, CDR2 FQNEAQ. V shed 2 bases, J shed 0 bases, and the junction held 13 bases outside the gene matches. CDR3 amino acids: CASSLYSGTGEGHSNQPQHF. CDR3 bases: TGTGCCAGCAGCTTATATTCCGGGACAGGGGAGGGTCATAGCAATCAGCCCCAGCATTTT.

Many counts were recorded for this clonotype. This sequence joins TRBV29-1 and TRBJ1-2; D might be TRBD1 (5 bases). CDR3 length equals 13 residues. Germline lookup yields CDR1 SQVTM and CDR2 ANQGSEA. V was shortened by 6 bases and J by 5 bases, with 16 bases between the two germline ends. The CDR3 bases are TGCAGCGTAGAAAGCGGGACGGAATATGGCTACACCTTC. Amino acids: CSVESGTEYGYTF.

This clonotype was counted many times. DNA of the CDR3: TGTGCCAGCAGCCGAACCGCCTACAATGAGCAGTTCTTC. Translated: CASSRTAYNEQFF. The chain couples TRBV12-3 or TRBV12-4 to TRBJ2-1; D ambiguous. V lost 6 bases and J 2 bases, leaving 8 bases between the germline ends. The CDR3 totals 13 residues.

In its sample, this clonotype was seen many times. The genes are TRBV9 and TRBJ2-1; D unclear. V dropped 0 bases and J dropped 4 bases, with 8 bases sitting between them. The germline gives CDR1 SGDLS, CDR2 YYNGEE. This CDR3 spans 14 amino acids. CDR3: CASSVDSEYNEQFF. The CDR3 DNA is TGTGCCAGCAGCGTAGATTCAGAGTACAATGAGCAGTTCTTC.

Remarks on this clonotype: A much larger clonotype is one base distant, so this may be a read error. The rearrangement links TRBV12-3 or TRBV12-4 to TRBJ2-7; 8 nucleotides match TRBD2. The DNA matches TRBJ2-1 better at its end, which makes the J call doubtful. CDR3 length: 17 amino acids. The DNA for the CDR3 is TGTGCCAGCAGTTCTGATCTCGCGGGGGGAATATACTACGAGCAGTTCTTC. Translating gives CASSSDLAGGIYYEQFF.

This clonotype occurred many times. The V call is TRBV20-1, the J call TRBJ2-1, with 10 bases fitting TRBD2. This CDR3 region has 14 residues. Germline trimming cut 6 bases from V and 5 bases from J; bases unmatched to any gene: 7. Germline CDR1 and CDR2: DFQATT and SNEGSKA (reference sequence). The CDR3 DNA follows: TGCAGTGCCCTTAGCGGGGGGCTAGACAATGAGCAGTTCTTC. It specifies CSALSGGLDNEQFF.

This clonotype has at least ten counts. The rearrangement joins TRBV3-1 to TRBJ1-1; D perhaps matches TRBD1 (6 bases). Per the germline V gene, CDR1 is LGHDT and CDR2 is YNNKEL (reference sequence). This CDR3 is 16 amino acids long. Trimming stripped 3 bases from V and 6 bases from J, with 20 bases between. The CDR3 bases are TGTGCCAGCAGCCAGGAGGTCCCCTCAAAGGGGGCTGAAGCTTTCTTT. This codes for CASSQEVPSKGAEAFF.

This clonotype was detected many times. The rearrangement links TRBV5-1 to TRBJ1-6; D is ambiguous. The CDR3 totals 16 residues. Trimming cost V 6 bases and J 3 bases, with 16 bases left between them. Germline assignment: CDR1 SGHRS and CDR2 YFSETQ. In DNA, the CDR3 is TGCGCCAGCAAGGCCCTGTTCAGTAACTATAATTCACCCCTCCACTTT. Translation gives CASKALFSNYNSPLHF.

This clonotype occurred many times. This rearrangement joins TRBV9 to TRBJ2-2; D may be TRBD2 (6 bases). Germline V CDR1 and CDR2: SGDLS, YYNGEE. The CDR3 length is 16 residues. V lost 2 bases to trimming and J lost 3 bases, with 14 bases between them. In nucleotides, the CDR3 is TGTGCCAGCAGCGTGGAGGGCGGTGGTGACACCGGGGAGCTGTTTTTT. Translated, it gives CASSVEGGGDTGELFF.

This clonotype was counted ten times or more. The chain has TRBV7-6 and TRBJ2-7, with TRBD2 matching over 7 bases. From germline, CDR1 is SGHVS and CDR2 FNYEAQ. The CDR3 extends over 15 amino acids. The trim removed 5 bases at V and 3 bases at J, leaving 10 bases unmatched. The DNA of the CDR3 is TGTGCCAGCAGCCCCTACCCGAGCGGGATCTACGAGCAGTACGTC. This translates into CASSPYPSGIYEQYV.

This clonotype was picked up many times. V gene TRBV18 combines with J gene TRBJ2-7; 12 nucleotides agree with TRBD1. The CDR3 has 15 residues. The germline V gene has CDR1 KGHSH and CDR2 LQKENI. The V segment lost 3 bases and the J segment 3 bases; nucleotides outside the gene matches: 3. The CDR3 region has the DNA TGTGCCAGCTCACCTCGGGACAGGGGGCACTACGAGCAGTACTTC. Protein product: CASSPRDRGHYEQYF.

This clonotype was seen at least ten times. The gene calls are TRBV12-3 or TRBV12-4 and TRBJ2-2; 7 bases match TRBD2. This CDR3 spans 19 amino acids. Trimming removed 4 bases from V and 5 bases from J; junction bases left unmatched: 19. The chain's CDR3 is CASSSSGDYQPSTTGELFF. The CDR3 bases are TGTGCCAGCAGTTCTTCTGGGGACTACCAACCTTCCACAACCGGGGAGCTGTTTTTT.

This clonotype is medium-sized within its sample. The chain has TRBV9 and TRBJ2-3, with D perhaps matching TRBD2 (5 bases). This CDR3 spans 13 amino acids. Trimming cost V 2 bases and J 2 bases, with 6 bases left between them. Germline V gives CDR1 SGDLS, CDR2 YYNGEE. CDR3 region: CASSVDYTDTQYF. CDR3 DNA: TGTGCCAGCAGCGTTGACTACACAGATACGCAGTATTTT.

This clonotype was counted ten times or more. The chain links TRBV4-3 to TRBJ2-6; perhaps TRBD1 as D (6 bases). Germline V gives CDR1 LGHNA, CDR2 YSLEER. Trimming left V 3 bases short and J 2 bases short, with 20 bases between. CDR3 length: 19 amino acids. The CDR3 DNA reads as TGCGCCAGCAGCCAGGGCTCCGGGACAAGCCCTACTGGGGCCAACGTCCTGACTTTC. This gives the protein CASSQGSGTSPTGANVLTF.

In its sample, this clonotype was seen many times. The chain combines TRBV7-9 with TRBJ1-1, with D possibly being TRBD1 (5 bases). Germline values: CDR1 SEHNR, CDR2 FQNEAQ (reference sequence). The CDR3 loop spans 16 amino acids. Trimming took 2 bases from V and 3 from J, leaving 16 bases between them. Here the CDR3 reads CASSLNLGGEYTEAFF. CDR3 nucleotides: TGTGCCAGCAGCTTAAACCTTGGGGGGGAGTACACTGAAGCTTTCTTT.

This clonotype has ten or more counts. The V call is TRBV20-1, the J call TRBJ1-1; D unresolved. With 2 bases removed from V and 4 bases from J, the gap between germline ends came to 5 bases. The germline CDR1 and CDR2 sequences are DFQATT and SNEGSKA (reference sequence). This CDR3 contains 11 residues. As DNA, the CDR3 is TGCAGTGCTAGATCCGGCACTGAAGCTTTCTTT. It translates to CSARSGTEAFF.

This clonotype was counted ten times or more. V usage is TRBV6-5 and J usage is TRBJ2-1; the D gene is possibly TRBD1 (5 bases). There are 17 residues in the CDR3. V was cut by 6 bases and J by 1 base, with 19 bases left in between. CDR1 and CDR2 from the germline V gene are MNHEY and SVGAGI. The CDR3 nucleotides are TGTGCCAGCAGCCCCTTAAATAGGGGTTTGTCCTACAATGAGCAGTTCTTC. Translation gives CASSPLNRGLSYNEQFF.

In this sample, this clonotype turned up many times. The CDR3 region is CASTFFRGQGLYEQYF. The CDR3 DNA reads TGTGCCAGCACCTTTTTTCGTGGACAGGGTCTTTACGAGCAGTACTTC. The chain has TRBV28 and TRBJ2-7, with 8 positions matching TRBD1. With 7 bases clipped from V and 4 bases from J, the junction kept 15 bases outside the gene matches. CDR1 MDHEN and CDR2 SYDVKM come from the germline V gene. The CDR3 is 16 residues long.